This entry is about one TCR beta chain. This entry is derived from a study of blood T cell repertoires in COVID-19. Sequencing was performed with immunoSEQ multiplex PCR; in TCRdb, only in-frame clones are kept and a portion is missing. The repertoire consists of approximately 230,000 clones, with roughly 80% occurring once and the leading ten covering around 8.9%. This TCR was sampled from an elderly man with acute or convalescent COVID-19. Material: peripheral blood.

The CDR3, as DNA: TGTGCCAGCAGCCCCACTTTAGCCAAAAACATTCAGTACTTC. This codes for CASSPTLAKNIQYF. The gene calls are TRBV11-1 and TRBJ2-4; D is uncertain. CDR1 SGHAT and CDR2 FQDESV come from the germline V gene (reference sequence). Trimming shortened V by 5 bases and J by 0 bases, and 8 bases separated the two germline ends. This CDR3 is built from 14 residues.